One and the same sample provided the 20 T cell receptor beta chains below, sequenced in a study of blood T cells in healthy people across ages. It was with a sample-barcoded 5' primer and a J-beta primer mix that a second PCR of roughly 6 to 11 cycles was run. TCRdb passed the 5' RACE reads through MiXCR, listing each CDR3 protein once. This sample has about 800,000 distinct CDR3 sequences, with roughly 60% found just once. Material for sequencing was blood. These receptors were taken from a man aged 25-45 years in good health.

V is TRBV20-1 and J is TRBJ2-1; 9 bases are a match to TRBD2. The CDR3 is made up of 14 amino acids. CDR1 is DFQATT, CDR2 SNEGSKA, per germline (reference sequence). V was pared by 6 bases and J by 2 bases, with 5 bases of the junction left unmatched. CDR3 amino acids: CSATGGGAYNEQFF. CDR3 coding DNA: TGCAGTGCCACCGGCGGGGGGGCCTACAATGAGCAGTTCTTC.

The V and J genes are TRBV6-5 and TRBJ2-5; D unresolved. Germline V CDR1 and CDR2: MNHEY, SVGAGI. The V end was cut by 0 bases, the J end by 11 bases, with 22 bases between. The CDR3 consists of 16 residues. CDR3 sequence reads: CASSYSPPWVRNEQYF. CDR3 nucleotide sequence: TGTGCCAGCAGTTACTCGCCCCCTTGGGTGCGAAATGAGCAGTACTTC.

This clonotype occurred a few times. CDR3 sequence reads: CASTRRASGGETQYF. CDR3 sequence (DNA): TGTGCCAGCACAAGGCGCGCTAGCGGCGGGGAGACCCAGTACTTC. J is TRBJ2-5 and V is TRBV11-2; 7 nucleotides align to TRBD2. CDR3 length equals 15 residues. V gave up 7 bases and J gave up 5 bases; unmatched junction bases: 13. From germline, CDR1 is SGHAT and CDR2 FQNNGV.

This clonotype has just a few counts. The chain links TRBV11-1 to TRBJ2-5, with TRBD1 identical over 10 bases. Germline CDR1 reads SGHAT; CDR2 reads FQDESV (reference sequence). Trimming at V came to 2 bases and at J to 3 bases, leaving 6 bases not matched to a gene. This CDR3 has 16 amino acids. CDR3 nucleotide sequence: TGTGCCAGCAGCTTAAACTTCGGGACAGGGGAAGAGACCCAGTACTTC. Translating gives CASSLNFGTGEETQYF.

This clonotype was observed a few times. The chain uses TRBV29-1 and TRBJ2-1; 7 nucleotides match TRBD1. Germline CDR1 and CDR2: SQVTM and ANQGSEA. Trimming at V came to 7 bases and at J to 4 bases, leaving 13 bases not matched to a gene. The CDR3 is 15 amino acids. The CDR3 DNA follows: TGCAGCGCCCGACAGGGTTCAATACGTTACAATGAGCAGTTCTTC. Its protein product is CSARQGSIRYNEQFF.

V usage is TRBV6-5 and J usage is TRBJ2-5; D may be TRBD1 (5 bases). The DNA end lines up better with TRBJ2-7; the J call may be wrong. Germline-derived CDR1 and CDR2 are MNHEY and SVGAGI. CDR3 size: 14 residues. This CDR3 reads CATLVPGRVGEQYF. Written as DNA, the CDR3 is TGTGCCACCTTAGTCCCGGGCAGGGTGGGCGAGCAGTACTTC.

The rearrangement links TRBV18 to TRBJ2-1; D not resolved. The CDR3 length is 13 residues. CDR1 and CDR2 (germline): KGHSH, LQKENI. V was trimmed by 3 bases and J by 7 bases, leaving 10 bases between them. This chain's CDR3 is CASSPNADNEQFF. CDR3 nucleotides: TGTGCCAGCTCACCCAACGCAGATAATGAGCAGTTCTTC.

The table lists this clonotype with a count of one. This chain uses TRBV20-1 with TRBJ2-7; 10 nucleotides align to TRBD2. V was pared by 1 base and J by 7 bases, with 13 bases of the junction left unmatched. CDR3 length: 16 residues. The germline V gene encodes CDR1 DFQATT and CDR2 SNEGSKA (reference sequence). CDR3 nucleotides: TGCAGTGCTAGAGCTCGGGGACTAGCGTTCTACAATGAGCAGTACTTC. As protein: CSARARGLAFYNEQYF.

This clonotype has only a few counts. V is TRBV2 and J is TRBJ2-5; 14 bases line up with TRBD2. Trimming removed 10 bases from V and 11 bases from J; junction bases left unmatched: 12. The CDR3 runs to 14 residues. Germline V lookup: CDR1 SNHLY, CDR2 FYNNEI. In nucleotides, the CDR3 is TGTGCCAAAAGAGGGACTAGCGGGAGTGGTGAGCAGTACTTC. Translated: CAKRGTSGSGEQYF.

This chain uses TRBV12-3 or TRBV12-4 with TRBJ2-5, with D unresolved. The ends were cut back, 3 bases at V and 4 bases at J, with 9 bases in the middle. This CDR3 has 13 residues. The CDR3 region has the DNA TGTGCCAGCAGTTTTGTATGGGGAGAGACCCAGTACTTC. It yields the protein CASSFVWGETQYF.

The chain combines TRBV7-2 with TRBJ2-7, with D possibly matching TRBD1 (6 bases). The assigned J gene may be wrong: the sequence end matches TRBJ2-5 better. The CDR3 sequence is 13 residues long. CDR1 and CDR2 from the germline V gene are SGHTA and FQGNSA. The CDR3 DNA reads TGTGCCAGCAGCCAACAGGGATGGGTGACCCAGTACTTC. Protein product: CASSQQGWVTQYF.

This clonotype was counted between two and nine times. The chain carries TRBV19 and TRBJ2-6; D call uncertain. This CDR3 contains 14 residues. Per germline, CDR1 LNHDA and CDR2 SQIVND (reference sequence). The ends were cut back, 7 bases at V and 0 bases at J, with 7 bases in the middle. The CDR3 region has the DNA TGTGCCAGTACTCATCCCTCTGGGGCCAACGTCCTGACTTTC. Translating gives CASTHPSGANVLTF.

The CDR3 sequence is CSARVLAGMVGEQYF. The CDR3 DNA is TGCAGTGCTAGAGTTCTAGCGGGGATGGTTGGCGAGCAGTACTTC. The chain has TRBV20-1 and TRBJ2-5; 9 nucleotides line up with TRBD2. The J call may be incorrect, as the DNA end agrees better with TRBJ2-7. CDR1 is DFQATT, CDR2 SNEGSKA, per germline (reference sequence). The CDR3 runs 15 residues.

V is TRBV2 and J is TRBJ2-3; 10 positions match TRBD1. The CDR3 runs 15 residues. With 3 bases clipped from V and 6 bases from J, the junction kept 6 bases outside the gene matches. Germline V gives CDR1 SNHLY, CDR2 FYNNEI. The CDR3 DNA reads as TGTGCCAGCAGTGACGGGACAGGGGCAGCGGATACGCAGTATTTT. This gives the protein CASSDGTGAADTQYF.

The chain employs TRBV20-1 and TRBJ2-5; D might be TRBD2 (5 bases). CDR1 and CDR2 from the germline V gene are DFQATT and SNEGSKA (reference sequence). This CDR3 has 12 residues. V shed 5 bases and J shed 6 bases, with 13 bases lying between them. The CDR3 DNA reads as TGCAGTGCTCCGACTGGAGGACAGACCCAGTACTTC. This translates into CSAPTGGQTQYF.

The rearrangement joins TRBV6-1 to TRBJ2-5; D may be TRBD1 (5 bases). The CDR3 spans 15 residues. With 3 bases removed from V and 11 bases from J, the gap between germline ends came to 22 bases. Per the germline V gene, CDR1 is MNHNS and CDR2 is SASEGT. The CDR3 reads CASSDNGASSYVQYF. CDR3 DNA sequence: TGTGCCAGCAGTGATAATGGGGCATCCTCCTACGTGCAGTACTTC.

The genes are TRBV20-1 and TRBJ2-7, with D unclear. Germline-derived CDR1 and CDR2 are DFQATT and SNEGSKA (reference sequence). CDR3 length: 13 residues. Trimming left V 0 bases short and J 2 bases short, with 8 bases between. Here the CDR3 DNA reads TGCAGTGCTAGAGAGGAAGTGACCTACGAGCAGTACTTC. Protein product: CSAREEVTYEQYF.

The chain carries TRBV6-5 and TRBJ1-1; D gene uncertain. V dropped 6 bases and J dropped 5 bases, with 19 bases sitting between them. The CDR3 has 15 amino acids. Germline CDR1 and CDR2: MNHEY and SVGAGI. This CDR3 is CASSPQLLLETEAFF. In DNA form, the CDR3 reads TGTGCCAGCAGCCCACAGCTCCTCCTGGAAACTGAAGCTTTCTTT.

The V call is TRBV20-1, the J call TRBJ2-3, with 9 bases matching TRBD1. Germline values: CDR1 DFQATT, CDR2 SNEGSKA (reference sequence). CDR3 length equals 14 residues. Trimming at V came to 3 bases and at J to 2 bases, leaving 3 bases not matched to a gene. CDR3 in amino acids: CSARDRGFTDTQYF. The CDR3 region has the DNA TGCAGTGCTAGGGACAGGGGTTTCACAGATACGCAGTATTTT.

V and J are TRBV19 and TRBJ2-6; D is unresolved. Trimming took off 6 bases at V and 0 bases at J, with 15 bases between the two ends. CDR1 and CDR2 (germline): LNHDA, SQIVND (reference sequence). The CDR3 is 17 residues long. The CDR3 sequence is CASSLRPLSSGANVLTF. Here the CDR3 DNA reads TGTGCCAGTAGCTTGAGGCCTTTGAGCTCTGGGGCCAACGTCCTGACTTTC.